This T cell receptor beta chain originates from a study of CD8 T cells in Susac syndrome. Points from the study as a whole: The study recognized that the number of individuals in its TCR sequencing and HLA analysis was relatively small.

Points on this clonotype: Its antigen is not known.

TCR beta was sequenced from blood CD8+ and CD4+ T cells. TEMRA cells were enriched by FACS, and CD4+ and CD8+ T cells were negatively isolated. When the RNA was reverse transcribed, random hexamers were used with an input of roughly 0.45 to 1 ug. TCRdb fed the immunoSEQ multiplex PCR reads into MiXCR, producing one record per CDR3 protein. The data hold about 200,000 distinct CDR3 sequences, with 85% to 95% observed a single time. The origin of this receptor is a human donor in good health. Sequencing input: CD4+ T cells from PBMCs.

The CDR3 here is CSARGARGNQPQHF. The CDR3 DNA reads TGCAGTGCTAGGGGAGCACGGGGCAATCAGCCCCAGCATTTT. This chain connects TRBV20-1 to TRBJ1-5, with D unresolved. Germline V gene lookup returns CDR1 DFQATT and CDR2 SNEGSKA (reference sequence). V was cut by 3 bases and J by 2 bases, with 11 bases left in between. The CDR3 is 14 amino acids.